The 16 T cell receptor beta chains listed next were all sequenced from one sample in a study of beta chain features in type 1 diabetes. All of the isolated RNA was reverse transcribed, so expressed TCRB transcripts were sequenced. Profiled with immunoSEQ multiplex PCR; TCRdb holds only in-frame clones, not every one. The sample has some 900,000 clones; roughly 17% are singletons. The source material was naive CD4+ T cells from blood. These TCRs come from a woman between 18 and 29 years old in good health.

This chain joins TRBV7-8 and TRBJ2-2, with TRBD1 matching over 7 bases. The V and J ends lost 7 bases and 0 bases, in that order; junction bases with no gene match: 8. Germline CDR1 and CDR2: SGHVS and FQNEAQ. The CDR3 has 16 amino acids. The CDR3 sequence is CASTARDSSNTGELFF. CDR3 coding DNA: TGTGCCAGCACCGCCCGGGACAGCTCGAACACCGGGGAGCTGTTTTTT.

CDR3 coding DNA: TGTGCCAGCCTCCGGGAGGCAGAGACCCAGTACTTC. This translates into CASLREAETQYF. The chain employs TRBV2 and TRBJ2-5, with TRBD2 matching over 7 bases. Germline lookup yields CDR1 SNHLY and CDR2 FYNNEI. This CDR3 is 12 amino acids long. The trim removed 8 bases at V and 4 bases at J, leaving 4 bases unmatched.

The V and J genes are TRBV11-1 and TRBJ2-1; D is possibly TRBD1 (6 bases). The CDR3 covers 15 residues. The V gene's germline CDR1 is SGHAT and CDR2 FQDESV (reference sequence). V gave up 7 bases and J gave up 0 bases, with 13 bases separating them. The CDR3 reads CASTWGLSSYNEQFF. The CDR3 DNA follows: TGTGCCAGCACTTGGGGGCTCTCCTCCTACAATGAGCAGTTCTTC.

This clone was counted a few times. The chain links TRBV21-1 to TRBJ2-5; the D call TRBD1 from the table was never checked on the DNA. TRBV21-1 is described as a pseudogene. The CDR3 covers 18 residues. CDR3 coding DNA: TGTGCCAGCAGCAAAGGATTAGGACAGTCTCGGGTTAAAGAGACCCAGTACTTC. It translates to CASSKGLGQSRVKETQYF.

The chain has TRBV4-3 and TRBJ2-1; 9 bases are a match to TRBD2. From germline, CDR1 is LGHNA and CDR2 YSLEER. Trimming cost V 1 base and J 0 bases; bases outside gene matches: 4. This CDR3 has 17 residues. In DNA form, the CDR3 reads TGCGCCAGCAGCCAAGCCATTAGCGGGAGCTCCTACAATGAGCAGTTCTTC. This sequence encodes CASSQAISGSSYNEQFF.

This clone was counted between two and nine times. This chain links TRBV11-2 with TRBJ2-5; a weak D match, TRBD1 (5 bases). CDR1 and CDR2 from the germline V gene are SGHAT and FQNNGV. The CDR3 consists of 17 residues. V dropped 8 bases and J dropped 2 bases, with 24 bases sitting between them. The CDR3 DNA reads TGTGCCAGCCAGGGTTTCATAGGTGTAGGCGTGCAAGAGACCCAGTACTTC. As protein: CASQGFIGVGVQETQYF.

The CDR3 sequence: CATWGEKLFF. For the CDR3, the DNA is TGTGCCACCTGGGGCGAAAAACTGTTTTTT. V is TRBV6-1 and J is TRBJ1-4; maybe TRBD1 (5 bases). The CDR3 extends over 10 amino acids. Germline V lookup: CDR1 MNHNS, CDR2 SASEGT. Trimming shortened V by 10 bases and J by 8 bases, and 8 bases separated the two germline ends.

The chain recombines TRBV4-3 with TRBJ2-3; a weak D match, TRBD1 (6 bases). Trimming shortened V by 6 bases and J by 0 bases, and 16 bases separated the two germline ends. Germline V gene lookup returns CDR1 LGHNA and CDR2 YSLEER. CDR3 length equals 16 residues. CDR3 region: CASSSQGTPSTDTQYF. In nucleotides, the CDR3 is TGCGCCAGCAGTAGTCAGGGGACACCTAGCACAGATACGCAGTATTTT.

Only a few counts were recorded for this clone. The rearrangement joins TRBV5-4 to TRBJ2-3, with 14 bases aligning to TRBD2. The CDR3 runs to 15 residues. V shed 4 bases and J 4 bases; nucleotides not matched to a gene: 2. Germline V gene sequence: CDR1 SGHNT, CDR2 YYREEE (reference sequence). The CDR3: CASSQTSGRADTQYF. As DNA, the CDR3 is TGTGCCAGCAGCCAGACTAGCGGGAGGGCAGATACGCAGTATTTT.

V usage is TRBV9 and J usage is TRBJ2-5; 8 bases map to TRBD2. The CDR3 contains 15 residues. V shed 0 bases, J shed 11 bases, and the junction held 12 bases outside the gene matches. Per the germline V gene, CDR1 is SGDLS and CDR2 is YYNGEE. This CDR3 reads CASSVAPSGGVEQYF. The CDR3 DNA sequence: TGTGCCAGCAGCGTAGCCCCAAGCGGGGGAGTAGAGCAGTACTTC.

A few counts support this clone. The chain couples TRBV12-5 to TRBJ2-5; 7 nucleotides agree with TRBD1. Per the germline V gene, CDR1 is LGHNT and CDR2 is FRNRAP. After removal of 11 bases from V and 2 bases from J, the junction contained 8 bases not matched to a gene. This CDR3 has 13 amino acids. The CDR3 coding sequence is TGTGCTCACATTAGGGGACAGCAAGAGACCCAGTACTTC. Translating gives CAHIRGQQETQYF.

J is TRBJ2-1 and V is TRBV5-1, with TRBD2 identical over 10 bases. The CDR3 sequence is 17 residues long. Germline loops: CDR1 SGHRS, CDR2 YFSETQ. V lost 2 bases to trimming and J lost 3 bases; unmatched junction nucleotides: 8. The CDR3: CASSLATGTSVYNEQFF. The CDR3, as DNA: TGCGCCAGCAGCTTAGCCACCGGGACTAGCGTCTACAATGAGCAGTTCTTC. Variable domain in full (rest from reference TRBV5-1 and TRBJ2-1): KAGVTQTPRYLIKTRGQQVTLSCSPISGHRSVSWYQQTPGQGLQFLFEYFSETQRNKGNFPGRFSGRQFSNSRSEMNVSTLELGDSALYLCASSLATGTSVYNEQFFGPGTRLTVL.

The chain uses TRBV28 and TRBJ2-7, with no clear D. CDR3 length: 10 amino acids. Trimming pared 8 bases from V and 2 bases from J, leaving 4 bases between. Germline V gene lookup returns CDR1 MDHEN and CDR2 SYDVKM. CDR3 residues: CASGPYEQYF. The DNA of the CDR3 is TGTGCCAGCGGGCCCTACGAGCAGTACTTC.

The CDR3 region is CASSPYEGREAFF. The CDR3 nucleotides are TGTGCCAGCTCACCATACGAGGGCCGAGAAGCTTTCTTT. The genes are TRBV18 and TRBJ1-1, with D unresolved. This CDR3 has 13 residues. CDR1 KGHSH and CDR2 LQKENI come from the germline V gene. With 2 bases removed from V and 8 bases from J, the gap between germline ends came to 12 bases.

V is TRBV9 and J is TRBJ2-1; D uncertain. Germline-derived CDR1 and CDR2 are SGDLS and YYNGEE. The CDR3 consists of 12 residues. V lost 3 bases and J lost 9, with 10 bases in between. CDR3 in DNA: TGTGCCAGCAGCGCCAGAGTGGGTGAGCAGTTCTTC. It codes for CASSARVGEQFF.

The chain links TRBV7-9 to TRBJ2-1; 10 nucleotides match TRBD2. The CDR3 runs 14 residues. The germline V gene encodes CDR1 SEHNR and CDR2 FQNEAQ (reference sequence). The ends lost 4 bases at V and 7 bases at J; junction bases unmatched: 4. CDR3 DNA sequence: TGTGCCAGCAGCTCTAGCGGGAGTGGAAATGAGCAGTTCTTC. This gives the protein CASSSSGSGNEQFF.